These 4 T cell receptor beta chains originate from one sample sequenced in a study of blood T cell repertoires in COVID-19. Profiled with immunoSEQ multiplex PCR; TCRdb holds only in-frame clones, not every one. The sample has around 130,000 clones, 80% to 85% seen once; the top ten hold 9.5% to 15%. The sequencing sample was made of peripheral blood. These receptors originate from a woman under 40 who had recovered from COVID-19.

The chain couples TRBV7-9 to TRBJ2-7; maybe TRBD2 (5 bases). Germline CDR1 and CDR2: SEHNR and FQNEAQ (reference sequence). CDR3 length: 12 residues. The V and J ends lost 3 bases and 6 bases respectively, with 9 bases between them. DNA for the CDR3: TGTGCCAGCAGCTTTGCGGGTCGCGAGCAGTACTTC. It yields the protein CASSFAGREQYF.

This rearrangement joins TRBV3-1 (or the pseudogene TRBV3-2) to TRBJ1-4, with D uncertain. Germline V gives CDR1 LGHDT, CDR2 YNNKEL (reference sequence). V was cut by 4 bases and J by 8 bases, with 11 bases left in between. The CDR3 runs 13 residues. CDR3 amino acids: CASSLMAGEKLFF. In nucleotides, the CDR3 is TGTGCCAGCAGCCTGATGGCGGGGGAAAAACTGTTTTTT.

This clone was observed a single time. The chain uses TRBV3-1 (or the pseudogene TRBV3-2) and TRBJ2-1; 10 bases align to TRBD2. The CDR3 consists of 18 residues. J was trimmed by 6 bases and V by 0 bases; bases with no gene match: 11. Germline assignment: CDR1 LGHDT and CDR2 YNNKEL (reference sequence). CDR3 in DNA: TGTGCCAGCAGCCAAGATCCCCTGCGGCTAGCGGGAGCCAATGAGCAGTTCTTC. Translating gives CASSQDPLRLAGANEQFF.

The V gene is TRBV28, the J gene TRBJ2-5; a weak D match, TRBD1 (5 bases). Trimming cost V 5 bases and J 5 bases, with 12 bases left between them. Germline V gene sequence: CDR1 MDHEN, CDR2 SYDVKM. The CDR3 has 13 residues. In DNA, the CDR3 is TGTGCCAGCAGTATCACAGGCTACGAGACCCAGTACTTC. The encoded protein is CASSITGYETQYF.